This section outlines one T cell receptor beta chain sequence together with its context. Its target antigen remains unknown. No base quality values were provided; no much bigger clone lies one nucleotide off. Reading the germline V gene (reference sequence) gives CDR1 LGHDT and CDR2 YNNKEL. The CDR3 measures 16 amino acids from cysteine to phenylalanine. The DNA shown is the 48-base CDR3, in frame from base 1. Cut back by 0 bases and 5 bases, the V and J ends lie 14 bases apart. One collaborating source in Seattle enrolled patients during active infection and followed them longitudinally through the course of disease. Each collaborating institution followed its own protocols to collect whole blood in K2EDTA tubes. For TCRbeta analysis, collaborator samples were shipped as frozen whole blood, as isolated PBMCs, or as DNA extracted from either sample type. This sample is drawn from a study of blood T cell repertoires in COVID-19 (dated by TCRdb to the early 2020s). General notes on the study: Samples covering the acute and convalescent phases of COVID-19 were provided by collaborators in the United States, Italy and Spain. The material from the prospective study consisted of cDNA or gDNA derived from T cells, B-cell-depleted T cells, or PBMCs. Deeply sampled blood TCRbeta repertoires from subjects exposed to, actively infected with, or recovered from COVID-19 were included in the dataset. A freely available public database, intended as a resource for researchers studying the immune response to SARS-CoV-2, is where the repertoires were released. The samples were drawn from the first 160 participants of the ongoing ImmuneRACE study and from more than 1,000 subjects provided by 6 global collaborators. Sample metadata almost always included a de-identified subject ID, COVID-19 status, age in years and sex. HLA class I and class II types, where available, came from metadata supplied by the sample provider rather than from assay-based typing. Paper-wide results and their limitations: How much clinical and demographic metadata was included differed by source and by participant, and the metadata was provided uncurated.

The immunoSEQ Assay, a bias-controlled multiplex PCR, was used to amplify TCRbeta CDR3 regions from genomic DNA. From the authors' description of their analysis: The number of nucleated cells in each sample was estimated from the amplification of reference gene primers within the assay. Sequence reads were collapsed and filtered to measure the absolute abundance of every unique TCRbeta CDR3 rearrangement. Productive Simpson clonality was computed per sample as the square root of Simpson's diversity index over productive rearrangements. This immuneACCESS table, as held by TCRdb, lists in-frame sequences with V and J called but not all clones. Of the missing ones, under half trace to an unresolved V gene in checked studies; the others have no known cause. That table gives V, J and clone size, and the DNA gave D and trimming. The sample yields more than 200,000 clones; more than 85% were counted once. The top ten clonotypes cover 9.5% to 13% of the sample.

This TCR was sampled from a woman in her fifties or sixties with COVID-19, enrolled during active disease. Sequenced sample: peripheral blood. The chain links TRBV3-1 (or the pseudogene TRBV3-2) with TRBJ2-1; a tentative D match to TRBD1 spans 5 bases. The base sequence is TGTGCCAGCAGCCAAGATGGAAGGGGTAGAGACAATGAGCAGTTCTTC. This translates into CASSQDGRGRDNEQFF.